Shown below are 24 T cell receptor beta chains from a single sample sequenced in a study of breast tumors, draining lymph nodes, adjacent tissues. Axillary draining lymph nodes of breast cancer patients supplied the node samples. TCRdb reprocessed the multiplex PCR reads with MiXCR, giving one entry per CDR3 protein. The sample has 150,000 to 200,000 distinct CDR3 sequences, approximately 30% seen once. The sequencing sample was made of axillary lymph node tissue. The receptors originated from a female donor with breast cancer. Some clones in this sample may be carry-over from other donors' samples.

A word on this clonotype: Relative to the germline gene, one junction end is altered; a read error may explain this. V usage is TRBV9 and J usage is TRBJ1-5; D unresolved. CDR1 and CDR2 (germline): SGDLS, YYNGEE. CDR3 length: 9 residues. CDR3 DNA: TGTGCCAGCAGCGTAGCCCGGGATTTT. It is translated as CASSVARDF.

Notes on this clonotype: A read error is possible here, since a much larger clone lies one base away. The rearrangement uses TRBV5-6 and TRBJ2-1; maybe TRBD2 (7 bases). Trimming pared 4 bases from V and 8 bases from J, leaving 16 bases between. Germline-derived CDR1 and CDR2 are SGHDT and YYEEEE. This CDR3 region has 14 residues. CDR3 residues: CASSGGAALHEQFF. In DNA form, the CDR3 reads TGTGCCAGCAGCGGGGGGGCGGCGTTGCATGAGCAGTTCTTC.

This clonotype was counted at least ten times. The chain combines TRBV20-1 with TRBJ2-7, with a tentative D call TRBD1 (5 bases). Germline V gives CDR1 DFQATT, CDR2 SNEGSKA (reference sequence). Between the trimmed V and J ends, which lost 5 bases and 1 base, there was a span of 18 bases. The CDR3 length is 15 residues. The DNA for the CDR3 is TGCAGTGCTTTACAAACAGGATCTATTTCCTACGAGCAGTACTTC. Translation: CSALQTGSISYEQYF.

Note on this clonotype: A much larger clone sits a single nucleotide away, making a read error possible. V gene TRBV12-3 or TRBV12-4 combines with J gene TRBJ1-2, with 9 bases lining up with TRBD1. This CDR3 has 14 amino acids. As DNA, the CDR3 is TGTGCCAGCAGTCCGGGACAGGGTACGAGTGGCTGCACCTTC. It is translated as CASSPGQGTSGCTF.

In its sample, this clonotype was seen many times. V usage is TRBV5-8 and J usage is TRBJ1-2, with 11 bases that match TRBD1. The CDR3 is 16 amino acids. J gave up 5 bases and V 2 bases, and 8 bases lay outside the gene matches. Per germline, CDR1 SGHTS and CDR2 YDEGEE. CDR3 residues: CASSLKPGQGGYGYTF. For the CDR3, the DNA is TGTGCCAGCAGCTTAAAGCCGGGACAGGGGGGGTATGGCTACACCTTC. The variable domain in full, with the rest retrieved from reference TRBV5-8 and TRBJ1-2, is EAGVTQSPTHLIKTRGQQATLRCSPISGHTSVYWYQQALGLGLQFLLWYDEGEERNRGNFPPRFSGRQFPNYSSELNVNALELEDSALYLCASSLKPGQGGYGYTFGSGTRLTVV.

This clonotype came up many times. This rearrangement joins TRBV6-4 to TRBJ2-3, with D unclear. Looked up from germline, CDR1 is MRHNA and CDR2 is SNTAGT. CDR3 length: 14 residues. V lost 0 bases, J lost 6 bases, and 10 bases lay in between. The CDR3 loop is CASSDSGPGDTQYF. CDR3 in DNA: TGTGCCAGCAGTGACTCGGGCCCCGGGGATACGCAGTATTTT.

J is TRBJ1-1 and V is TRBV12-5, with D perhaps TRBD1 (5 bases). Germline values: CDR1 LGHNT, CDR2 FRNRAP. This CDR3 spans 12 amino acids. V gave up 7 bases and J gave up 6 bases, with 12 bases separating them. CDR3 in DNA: TGTGCTAGTGTCTTGGGGGTCTCTGAAGCTTTCTTT. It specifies CASVLGVSEAFF. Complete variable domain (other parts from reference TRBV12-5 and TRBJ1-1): DARVTQTPRHKVTEMGQEVTMRCQPILGHNTVFWYRQTMMQGLELLAYFRNRAPLDDSGMPKDRFSAEMPDATLATLKIQPSEPRDSAVYFCASVLGVSEAFFGQGTRLTVV.

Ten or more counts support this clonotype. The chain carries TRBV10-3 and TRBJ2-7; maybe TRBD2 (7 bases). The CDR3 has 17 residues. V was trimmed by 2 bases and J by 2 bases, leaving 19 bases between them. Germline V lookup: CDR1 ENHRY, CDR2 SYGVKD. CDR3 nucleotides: TGTGCCATCAGTGAGACCTCCGCGGGGGCCTATACCTACGAGCAGTACTTC. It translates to CAISETSAGAYTYEQYF.

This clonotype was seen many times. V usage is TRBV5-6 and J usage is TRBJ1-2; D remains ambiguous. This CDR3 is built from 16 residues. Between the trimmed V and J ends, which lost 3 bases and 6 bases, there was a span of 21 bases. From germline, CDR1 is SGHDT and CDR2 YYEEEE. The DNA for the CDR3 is TGTGCCAGCAGCTCTCTTTTGTCCGAGACACTAAATGGCTACACCTTC. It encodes CASSSLLSETLNGYTF.

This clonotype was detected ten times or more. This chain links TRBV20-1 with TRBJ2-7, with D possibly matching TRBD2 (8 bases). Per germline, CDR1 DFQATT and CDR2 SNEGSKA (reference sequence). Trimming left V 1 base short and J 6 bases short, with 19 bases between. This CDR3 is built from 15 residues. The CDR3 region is CSARGDSLAGLEQYF. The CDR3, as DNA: TGCAGTGCTAGAGGGGACAGTTTAGCGGGACTCGAGCAGTACTTC.

CDR3 sequence reads: CASSGLATDTQYF. In DNA form, the CDR3 reads TGTGCCAGCTCAGGGCTAGCCACAGATACGCAGTATTTT. V gene TRBV18 combines with J gene TRBJ2-3; tentative D call: TRBD2 (5 bases). Germline V gives CDR1 KGHSH, CDR2 LQKENI. Trimming stripped 5 bases from V and 2 bases from J, with 8 bases between. This CDR3 comprises 13 residues.

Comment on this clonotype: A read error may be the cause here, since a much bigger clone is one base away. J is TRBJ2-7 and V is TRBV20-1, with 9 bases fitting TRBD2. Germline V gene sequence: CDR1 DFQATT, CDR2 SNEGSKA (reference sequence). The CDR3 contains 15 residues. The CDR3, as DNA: TGCGGTGCACACCTTCCGGGACTAGCCTTGGACGAGCAGTACTTC. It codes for CGAHLPGLALDEQYF.

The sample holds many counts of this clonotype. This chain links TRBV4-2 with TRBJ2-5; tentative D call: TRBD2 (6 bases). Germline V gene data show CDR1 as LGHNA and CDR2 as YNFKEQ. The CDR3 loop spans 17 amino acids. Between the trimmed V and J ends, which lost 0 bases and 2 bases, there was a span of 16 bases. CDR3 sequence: CASSQDWGSGLQETQYF. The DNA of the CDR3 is TGTGCCAGCAGCCAAGATTGGGGTAGCGGACTTCAAGAGACCCAGTACTTC.

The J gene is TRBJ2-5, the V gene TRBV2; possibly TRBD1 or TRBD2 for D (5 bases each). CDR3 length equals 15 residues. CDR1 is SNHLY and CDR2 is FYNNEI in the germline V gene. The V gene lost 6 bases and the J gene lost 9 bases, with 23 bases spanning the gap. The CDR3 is CASRAGTAAGQPQYF. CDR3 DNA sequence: TGTGCCAGCAGGGCCGGGACGGCCGCGGGTCAGCCCCAGTACTTC.

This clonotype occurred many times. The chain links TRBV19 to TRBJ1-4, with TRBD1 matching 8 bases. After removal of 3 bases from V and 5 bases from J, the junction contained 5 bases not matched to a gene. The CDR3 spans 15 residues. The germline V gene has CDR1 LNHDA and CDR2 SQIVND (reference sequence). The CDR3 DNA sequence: TGTGCCAGTAGTATGGGACAGGCGATAAATGAAAAACTGTTTTTT. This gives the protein CASSMGQAINEKLFF.

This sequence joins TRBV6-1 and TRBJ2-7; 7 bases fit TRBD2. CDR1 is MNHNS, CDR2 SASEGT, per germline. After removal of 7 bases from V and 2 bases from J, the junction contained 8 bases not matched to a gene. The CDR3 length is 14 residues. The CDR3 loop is CASKLSGLTYEQYF. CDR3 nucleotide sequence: TGTGCCAGCAAACTTAGCGGGCTTACCTACGAGCAGTACTTC.

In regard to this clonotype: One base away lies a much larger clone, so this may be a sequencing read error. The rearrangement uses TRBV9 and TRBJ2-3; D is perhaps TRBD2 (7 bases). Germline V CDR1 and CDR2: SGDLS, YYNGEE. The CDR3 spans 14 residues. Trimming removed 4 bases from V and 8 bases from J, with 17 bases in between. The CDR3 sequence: CASSPWGGPGTQYF. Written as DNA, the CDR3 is TGTGCCAGCAGCCCGTGGGGGGGCCCTGGTACGCAGTATTTT.

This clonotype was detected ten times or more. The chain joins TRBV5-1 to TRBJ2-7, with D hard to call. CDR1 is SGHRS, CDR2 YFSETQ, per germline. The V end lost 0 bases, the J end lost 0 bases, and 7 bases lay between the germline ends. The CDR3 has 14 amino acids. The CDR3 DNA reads TGCGCCAGCAGCTTGGATCCAGGCTCCTACGAGCAGTACTTC. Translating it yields CASSLDPGSYEQYF. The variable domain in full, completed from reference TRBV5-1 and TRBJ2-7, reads KAGVTQTPRYLIKTRGQQVTLSCSPISGHRSVSWYQQTPGQGLQFLFEYFSETQRNKGNFPGRFSGRQFSNSRSEMNVSTLELGDSALYLCASSLDPGSYEQYFGPGTRLTVT.

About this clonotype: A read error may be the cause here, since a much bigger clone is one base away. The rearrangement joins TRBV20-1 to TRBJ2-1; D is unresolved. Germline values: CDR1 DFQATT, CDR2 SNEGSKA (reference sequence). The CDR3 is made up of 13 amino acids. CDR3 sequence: CSALTWSYNAQFF. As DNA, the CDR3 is TGCAGTGCCTTGACATGGTCCTACAATGCGCAGTTCTTC.

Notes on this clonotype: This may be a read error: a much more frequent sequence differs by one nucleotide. CDR3 in DNA: TGTGCCAGCGGCAAAAGGGGCCGGGACAGAGGTCAGCCCCAGCATTTT. It is translated as CASGKRGRDRGQPQHF. The chain couples TRBV7-9 to TRBJ1-5, with 7 bases that match TRBD1. CDR3 length equals 16 residues. Germline lookup yields CDR1 SEHNR and CDR2 FQNEAQ (reference sequence). The trim removed 8 bases at V and 6 bases at J, leaving 16 bases unmatched.

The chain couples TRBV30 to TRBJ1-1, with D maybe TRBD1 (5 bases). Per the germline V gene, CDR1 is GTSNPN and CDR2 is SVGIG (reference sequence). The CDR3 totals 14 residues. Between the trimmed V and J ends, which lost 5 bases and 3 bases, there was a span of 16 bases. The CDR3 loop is CAWSTGVPDTEAFF. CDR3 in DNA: TGTGCCTGGTCCACAGGAGTCCCGGACACTGAAGCTTTCTTT.

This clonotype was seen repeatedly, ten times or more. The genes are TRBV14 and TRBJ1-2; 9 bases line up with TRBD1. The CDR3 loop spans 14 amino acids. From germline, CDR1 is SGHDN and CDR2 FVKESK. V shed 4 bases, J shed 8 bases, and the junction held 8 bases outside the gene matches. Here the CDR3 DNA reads TGTGCCAGCAGCCGAGGACAGGGGTGGAGGGGCTACACCTTC. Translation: CASSRGQGWRGYTF.

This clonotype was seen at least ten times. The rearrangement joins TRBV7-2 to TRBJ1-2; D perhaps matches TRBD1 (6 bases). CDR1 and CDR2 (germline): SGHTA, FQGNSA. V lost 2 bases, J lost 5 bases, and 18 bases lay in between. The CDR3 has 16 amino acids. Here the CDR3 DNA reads TGTGCCAGCAGCTTATCCCCCCACAGGGTTAGGTATGGCTACACCTTC. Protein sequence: CASSLSPHRVRYGYTF.

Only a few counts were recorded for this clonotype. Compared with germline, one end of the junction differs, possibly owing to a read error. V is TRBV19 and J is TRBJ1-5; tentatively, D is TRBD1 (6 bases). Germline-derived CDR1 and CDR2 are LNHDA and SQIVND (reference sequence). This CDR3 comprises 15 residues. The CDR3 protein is CAGSIMGARNQPQHF. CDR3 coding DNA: TGTGCCGGTAGTATAATGGGGGCCCGCAATCAGCCCCAGCATTTT.